This T cell receptor beta chain was identified during a study of blood T cell repertoires in COVID-19 (dated by TCRdb to 2020 to 2021). For the study in its entirety: Collaborator samples came from the United States, Italy and Spain and covered acute and convalescent phases of COVID-19. The prospective study material was composed of cDNA or gDNA derived from T cells, B-cell-depleted T cells, or PBMCs. Samples came from the ongoing ImmuneRACE study (first 160 participants) plus 1,254 subjects from 6 global collaborators. Where available, HLA class I and class II types were obtained from metadata supplied by the sample provider rather than from assay-based typing. A de-identified subject ID, COVID-19 status, age in years and sex were almost always included in the sample metadata. The repertoires were released in a freely available public database meant as a resource for research on the immune response to SARS-CoV-2. Deeply sampled blood TCRbeta repertoires from subjects exposed to, actively infected with, or recovered from COVID-19 were included in the dataset. Overall study results and their limits: The amount of clinical and demographic metadata varied by source and participant and was provided uncurated.

The CDR3 contains 13 residues, cysteine and phenylalanine counted. CDR3 DNA is the only sequence kept; it has 39 bases, read in frame from the first base. Trimming removed 0 bases from V and 8 bases from J; the gene matches leave 3 bases unexplained. In the germline V gene, CDR1 corresponds to SGDLS and CDR2 to YYNGEE. Points on this clone: The target of this receptor is not known. No qualities accompany the bases; no much larger clone lies one base away.

TCRbeta CDR3 regions were amplified from genomic DNA by means of the immunoSEQ Assay, a bias-controlled multiplex PCR. For the original study's pipeline: The number of nucleated cells in each sample was estimated by amplification of reference gene primers within the assay. Sequence reads were collapsed and filtered to measure the absolute abundance of every unique TCRbeta CDR3 rearrangement. For each sample, productive Simpson clonality was calculated as the square root of Simpson's diversity index across productive rearrangements. TCRdb carries this immuneACCESS record with in-frame sequences only. Its versions omit some clonotypes, under half of them owing to an unresolved V gene in the studies checked, with the rest unexplained. That table is the source of V, J and clone size, and D and trimming were worked out from the DNA. The sample table holds about 50,000 clones, of which roughly 86% were seen once. Of the sample, over 2% falls within the top ten clones.

Whole blood was collected in K2EDTA tubes by collaborating institutions according to the institutions' own protocols. For TCRbeta analysis, collaborator samples were shipped as frozen whole blood, as isolated PBMCs, or as DNA extracted from either sample type. Sequenced input: peripheral blood. This clonotype originated in a woman in her sixties or seventies with acute or convalescent COVID-19. The chain couples TRBV9 to TRBJ1-1; 8 junctional bases match TRBD1. The CDR3 region: CASSVEQGAEAFF. The DNA reads TGTGCCAGCAGCGTAGAGCAGGGGGCAGAAGCTTTCTTT.